This T cell receptor (beta chain) was retrieved from a study of shared clonotypes between healthy human individuals. Using immunoSEQ multiplex PCR, the repertoire was profiled, and TCRdb retains in-frame clones only, with some absent. The sample records more than 2 million clones, 85% to 95% being singletons. CDR1 and CDR2 (germline): PRHDT, FYEKMQ (reference sequence). This CDR3 is built from 14 residues. The ends lost 5 bases at V and 3 bases at J; junction bases unmatched: 5. A word on this clone: Its specificity is not known.

CD8 cells regarded as naive lacked CD45RO, were positively chosen for CCR7, and omitted terminally differentiated effector memory CD45RA+ cells. Study-wide points: Among donors, the sharing of clonotypes was expected to be influenced by sequencing depth.

Sequencing was carried out using naive CD8+ T cells from PBMCs. The chain employs TRBV13 and TRBJ2-3; 7 bases line up with TRBD1. This TCR was sampled from a man aged 18 to 35 in good health. Some clones in this sample may be carry-over from other donors' samples. CDR3 DNA: TGTGCCAGCAGCCAAGAACAGGGGACAGATACGCAGTATTTT. This codes for CASSQEQGTDTQYF. Supplemented by reference TRBV13 and TRBJ2-3, the full variable domain reads AAGVIQSPRHLIKEKRETATLKCYPIPRHDTVYWYQQGPGQDPQFLISFYEKMQSDKGSIPDRFSAQQFSDYHSELNMSSLELGDSALYFCASSQEQGTDTQYFGPGTRLTVL.